This T cell receptor beta chain was sequenced in a study of T cells generated in artificial thymic organoids. Study outcomes and limitations: Organoid-derived T cells showed no skewed Valpha or Vbeta usage. TCR diversity of organoid-derived CD8 single positive cells matched thymic and naive blood cells.

TCRalpha and TCRbeta libraries were amplified separately by semi-nested PCR with TRAC or TRBC reverse primers. A single record per CDR3 protein comes from TCRdb applying MiXCR to the 5' RACE reads. The sample includes 8,200 or so distinct CDR3 sequences, 20% to 30% of them seen just once. Remarks on this clonotype: Its antigen remains unidentified.

Human HSPCs were combined with MS5 stroma expressing human DLL1. The seeding cells were CD34+CD3- hematopoietic stem and progenitor cells purified by FACS to remove T cells. B27, FLT3L, IL-7 and ascorbic acid supplemented the serum-free organoid medium. Each sample used roughly 35,000 to 220,000 sorted cells for RNA. What was sequenced was naive CD8+ T cells grown in artificial thymic organoids from cord blood stem and progenitor cells. Subset specified: CD3+TCRalphabeta+CD8SP T cells; for blood, CD45RO-CCR7+ naive CD8+ T cells. This TCR was recovered from a human donor who gave cord blood stem cells for thymic organoid culture, a cardiac surgery patient who gave postnatal thymus, or a blood donor (not recorded which).

CDR3 nucleotides: TGTGCCAGCAGCTCCCGCGATCCACGGGGGGACACCGGGGAGCTGTTTTTT. Residues: CASSSRDPRGDTGELFF. The V call is TRBV7-4, the J call TRBJ2-2; 7 bases line up with TRBD2. The junction had 11 bases not matched to a gene; V was cut back by 4 bases and J by 3 bases. This CDR3 comprises 17 residues. Germline values: CDR1 SGHVT, CDR2 SQSDAQ.